The clone carrying this T cell receptor beta chain was seen more than once but under ten times. Its antigen is undetermined. CD45RO-negative, CCR7-selected cells formed the naive CD8 fraction, which excluded terminally differentiated effector memory CD45RA+ cells. Everyone who donated was a Caucasian adult who lived in Nashville, Tennessee. These data come from a study of shared clonotypes between healthy human individuals. General observations from the study: With four donors compared, 4.5% to 6.5% of naive CD4 clonotypes were shared. Memory subsets generally showed smaller estimated richness than naive subsets did.

Sorted subsets were amplified in replicate PCRs using 200 to 250 ng DNA, about 30,000 T cell genomes. This table comes from immunoSEQ multiplex PCR, and its TCRdb copy is limited to in-frame clones, with some not included. This table holds approximately 2,200,000 clones, about 93% found once. The CDR3 loop spans 16 amino acids. Per germline, CDR1 SEHNR and CDR2 FQNEAQ (reference sequence). V was pared by 6 bases and J by 0 bases, with 7 bases of the junction left unmatched. The sequenced sample consisted of naive CD8+ T cells from PBMCs. The chain uses TRBV7-9 and TRBJ2-2, with 7 positions matching TRBD1. This sequence originates from a man younger than 35 in good health. Some clones in this sample may be carry-over from other donors' samples. CDR3: CASRFTGDPNTGELFF. CDR3 DNA sequence: TGTGCCAGCAGGTTCACAGGGGACCCGAACACCGGGGAGCTGTTTTTT. The full variable domain, completed using reference TRBV7-9 and TRBJ2-2, is DTGVSQNPRHKITKRGQNVTFRCDPISEHNRLYWYRQTLGQGPEFLTYFQNEAQLEKSRLLSDRFSAERPKGSFSTLEIQRTEQGDSAMYLCASRFTGDPNTGELFFGEGSRLTVL.